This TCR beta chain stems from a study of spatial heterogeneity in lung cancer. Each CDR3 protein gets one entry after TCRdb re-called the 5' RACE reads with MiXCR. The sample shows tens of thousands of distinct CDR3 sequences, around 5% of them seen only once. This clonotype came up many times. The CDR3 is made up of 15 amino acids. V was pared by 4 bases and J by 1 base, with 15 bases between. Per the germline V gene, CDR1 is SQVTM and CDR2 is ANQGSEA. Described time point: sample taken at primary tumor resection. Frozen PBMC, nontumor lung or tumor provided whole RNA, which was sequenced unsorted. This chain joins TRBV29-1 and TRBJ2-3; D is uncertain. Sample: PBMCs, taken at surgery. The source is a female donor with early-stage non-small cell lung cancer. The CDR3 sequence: CSVGRTGFGTDTQYF. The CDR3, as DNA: TGCAGCGTTGGTCGGACCGGGTTTGGCACAGATACGCAGTATTTT.